Each of the 30 T cell receptor beta chains below was sequenced from the same sample in a study of Tregs in tolerant kidney transplant recipients. The repertoire was sequenced with immunoSEQ multiplex PCR; TCRdb's copy has only in-frame clones and lacks some. The table shows approximately 75,000 clones, with approximately 89% occurring only once. Source: Tregs from blood, taken before the transplant. The receptor source for this set is a human donor who received a combined kidney and bone marrow transplant.

This clone was picked up a small number of times. The rearrangement links TRBV19 to TRBJ2-1; 10 positions agree with TRBD1. J was trimmed by 9 bases and V by 2 bases; bases with no gene match: 7. The CDR3 runs 15 residues. CDR1 and CDR2 (germline): LNHDA, SQIVND (reference sequence). The chain's CDR3 is CASSIIGQGDGEQFF. The CDR3 DNA is TGTGCCAGTAGTATAATCGGACAGGGGGATGGTGAGCAGTTCTTC.

This CDR3 reads CASSPSGTSGDHEQYF. CDR3 DNA sequence: TGCGCCAGCAGCCCCTCCGGGACTAGCGGGGACCACGAGCAGTACTTC. The chain couples TRBV5-1 to TRBJ2-7, with 13 positions matching TRBD2. CDR3 size: 16 residues. V lost 4 bases to trimming and J lost 5 bases; unmatched junction nucleotides: 9. Germline V gives CDR1 SGHRS, CDR2 YFSETQ.

V and J are TRBV5-5 and TRBJ2-1; 12 bases are shared with TRBD2. Germline CDR1 reads SGHKS; CDR2 reads YYEKEE (reference sequence). This CDR3 has 15 residues. V dropped 5 bases and J dropped 9; count of bases not matched to a gene: 9. The CDR3 nucleotides are TGTGCCAGCAGTACGACTAGCGGGAGTGTATTTGAGCAGTTCTTC. Translating gives CASSTTSGSVFEQFF.

The chain carries TRBV5-8 and TRBJ2-5; possibly TRBD2 for D (5 bases). Per germline, CDR1 SGHTS and CDR2 YDEGEE. CDR3 length: 14 amino acids. V lost 4 bases, J lost 6 bases, and 16 bases lay in between. The CDR3 region has the DNA TGTGCCAGCAGCCACCAACTAGTTAAGCAGACCCAGTACTTC. Protein: CASSHQLVKQTQYF. Together with reference TRBV5-8 and TRBJ2-5, the CDR3 gives the full variable domain: EAGVTQSPTHLIKTRGQQATLRCSPISGHTSVYWYQQALGLGLQFLLWYDEGEERNRGNFPPRFSGRQFPNYSSELNVNALELEDSALYLCASSHQLVKQTQYFGPGTRLLVL.

The chain recombines TRBV10-3 with TRBJ1-1; D not certain. Trimming stripped 0 bases from V and 0 bases from J, with 5 bases between. Looked up from germline, CDR1 is ENHRY and CDR2 is SYGVKD. The CDR3 has 14 amino acids. The CDR3 nucleotides are TGTGCCATCAGTGAGTCGGCAGTGAACACTGAAGCTTTCTTT. Translated: CAISESAVNTEAFF.

This chain uses TRBV19 with TRBJ1-1; unclear D gene. Trimming pared 7 bases from V and 0 bases from J, leaving 24 bases between. There are 18 residues in the CDR3. Looked up from germline, CDR1 is LNHDA and CDR2 is SQIVND (reference sequence). CDR3 bases: TGTGCCAGTAAGGTGGAAATTCGACCCTTACCTCTGAACACTGAAGCTTTCTTT. As protein: CASKVEIRPLPLNTEAFF.

This clone was picked up one time. The gene calls are TRBV2 and TRBJ2-1; D perhaps matches TRBD2 (5 bases). V was pared by 4 bases and J by 6 bases, with 16 bases between. The V gene's germline CDR1 is SNHLY and CDR2 FYNNEI. The CDR3 totals 15 residues. The CDR3: CASSVGLAAGNEQFF. In DNA form, the CDR3 reads TGTGCCAGCAGTGTAGGGCTAGCCGCTGGCAATGAGCAGTTCTTC.

The V and J genes are TRBV10-3 and TRBJ2-2, with D perhaps being TRBD1 or TRBD2 (5 bases each). Per germline, CDR1 ENHRY and CDR2 SYGVKD. The CDR3 has 14 residues. V was shortened by 11 bases and J by 2 bases, with 15 bases between the two germline ends. CDR3 amino acids: CASARDGNTGELFF. The CDR3, as DNA: TGTGCCTCCGCCCGGGACGGCAACACCGGGGAGCTGTTTTTT.

The chain employs TRBV30 and TRBJ1-4; D may be TRBD1 (5 bases). V lost 2 bases, J lost 6 bases, and 25 bases lay in between. The CDR3 contains 18 residues. The germline V gene encodes CDR1 GTSNPN and CDR2 SVGIG (reference sequence). CDR3 in DNA: TGTGCCTGGAGTTACTTAAAGACAGCTTTCCCCCCGGATGAAAAACTGTTTTTT. This gives the protein CAWSYLKTAFPPDEKLFF. The whole variable domain, remainder taken from reference TRBV30 and TRBJ1-4, is SQTIHQWPATLVQPVGSPLSLECTVEGTSNPNLYWYRQAAGRGLQLLFYSVGIGQISSEVPQNLSASRPQDRQFILSSKKLLLSDSGFYLCAWSYLKTAFPPDEKLFFGSGTQLSVL.

J is TRBJ1-3 and V is TRBV28; the match to TRBD1 covers 12 bases. V shed 2 bases, J shed 7 bases, and the junction held 3 bases outside the gene matches. This CDR3 is built from 15 residues. Germline assignment: CDR1 MDHEN and CDR2 SYDVKM. Here the CDR3 DNA reads TGTGCCAGCAGTTTACCGGGACAGGGGGCGAACACCATATATTTT. Its translation is CASSLPGQGANTIYF.

The chain links TRBV6-4 to TRBJ2-1; 7 bases match TRBD2. With V trimmed by 3 bases and J by 4 bases, 6 bases remained unmatched. The germline V gene has CDR1 MRHNA and CDR2 SNTAGT. The CDR3 extends over 15 amino acids. The CDR3 nucleotides are TGTGCCAGCAGTGAAGAGCGGGGTCGTTACAATGAGCAGTTCTTC. It encodes CASSEERGRYNEQFF.

In regard to this clone: The sample holds other DNA sequences that translate to the same CDR3. CDR3 protein: CASSLDRLNYGYTF. In DNA form, the CDR3 reads TGTGCCAGCAGCTTAGACAGGCTTAACTATGGCTACACCTTC. The chain employs TRBV11-2 and TRBJ1-2; no definite D call. Germline CDR1 and CDR2: SGHAT and FQNNGV. This CDR3 is built from 14 residues. V was pared by 0 bases and J by 1 base, with 6 bases between.

The J gene is TRBJ2-2, the V gene TRBV19; 8 nucleotides match TRBD2. V was pared by 6 bases and J by 7 bases, with 7 bases of the junction left unmatched. The CDR3 consists of 14 residues. Looked up from germline, CDR1 is LNHDA and CDR2 is SQIVND (reference sequence). The CDR3 coding sequence is TGTGCCAGTAGATCCGGGAGGGAAGGCGGGGAGCTGTTTTTT. Encoded protein: CASRSGREGGELFF.

This clone has only one observation. The V gene is TRBV7-2, the J gene TRBJ2-5, with 10 nucleotides matching TRBD2. The CDR3 spans 16 residues. V lost 0 bases, J lost 1 base, and 2 bases stayed unmatched. Per germline, CDR1 SGHTA and CDR2 FQGNSA. This chain's CDR3 is CASSLAASGGQETQYF. As DNA, the CDR3 is TGTGCCAGCAGCTTAGCCGCTAGCGGGGGCCAAGAGACCCAGTACTTC.

CDR3 nucleotides: TGTGCCAGCTCAACAGGGGGCGATCGAAACACTGAAGCTTTCTTT. Its translation: CASSTGGDRNTEAFF. V is TRBV18 and J is TRBJ1-1; TRBD1 matches 9 bases. Germline loops: CDR1 KGHSH, CDR2 LQKENI. V trimming: 5 bases; J trimming: 2 bases; junction bases outside the gene matches: 6. This CDR3 spans 15 amino acids.

The rearrangement joins TRBV7-2 to TRBJ1-1, with 8 bases identical to TRBD1. The ends lost 1 base at V and 7 bases at J; junction bases unmatched: 5. The germline CDR1 and CDR2 sequences are SGHTA and FQGNSA. The CDR3 is 14 amino acids. The CDR3 DNA reads as TGTGCCAGCAGCTTAGGCCAGGGGGCCAATGAAGCTTTCTTT. The encoded protein is CASSLGQGANEAFF.

The chain has TRBV25-1 and TRBJ2-7; 9 bases are a match to TRBD2. This CDR3 comprises 14 residues. With V trimmed by 11 bases and J by 0 bases, 8 bases remained unmatched. Looked up from germline, CDR1 is MGHDK and CDR2 is SYGVNS. This CDR3 reads CASSSGGSSYEQYF. In DNA form, the CDR3 reads TGTGCCTCATCCAGCGGGGGGAGCTCCTACGAGCAGTACTTC.

The chain has TRBV5-1 and TRBJ2-7; 10 bases align to TRBD1. Germline lookup yields CDR1 SGHRS and CDR2 YFSETQ. The CDR3 is 13 amino acids. V was pared by 2 bases and J by 7 bases, with 3 bases of the junction left unmatched. For the CDR3, the DNA is TGCGCCAGCAGCTTCGGGACAGGGGTTGAGCAGTACTTC. This encodes CASSFGTGVEQYF.

The count of this clone is one. The chain has TRBV30 and TRBJ2-7, with D possibly being TRBD1 (6 bases). Germline V gene data show CDR1 as GTSNPN and CDR2 as SVGIG (reference sequence). The V and J ends lost 3 bases and 2 bases respectively, with 14 bases between them. This CDR3 is built from 14 residues. CDR3 amino acids: CAWSFQGQPYEQYF. The CDR3, as DNA: TGTGCCTGGAGCTTTCAGGGACAACCCTACGAGCAGTACTTC.

V is TRBV18 and J is TRBJ2-3; 7 bases align to TRBD2. This CDR3 contains 15 residues. In germline, CDR1 is KGHSH, CDR2 LQKENI. V was pared by 2 bases and J by 6 bases, with 8 bases of the junction left unmatched. As DNA, the CDR3 is TGTGCCAGCTCACCAGCCTTGACTAGCTCCGATACGCAGTATTTT. Translated: CASSPALTSSDTQYF.

V usage is TRBV29-1 and J usage is TRBJ2-6; TRBD1 matches at 9 bases. The trim removed 6 bases at V and 3 bases at J, leaving 6 bases unmatched. The CDR3 contains 15 residues. CDR1 and CDR2 (germline): SQVTM, ANQGSEA. Written as DNA, the CDR3 is TGCAGCGTCCCGACAGGGGGAGATGGGGCCAACGTCCTGACTTTC. Encoded protein: CSVPTGGDGANVLTF.

This chain links TRBV6-6 with TRBJ1-5, with D unclear. The CDR3 sequence is 13 residues long. The V end lost 0 bases, the J end lost 2 bases, and 2 bases lay between the germline ends. Germline values: CDR1 MNHNY, CDR2 SVGAGI (reference sequence). In nucleotides, the CDR3 is TGTGCCAGCAGTTACTCTCGCAATCAGCCCCAGCATTTT. Protein sequence: CASSYSRNQPQHF.

This rearrangement joins TRBV19 to TRBJ1-2; the D is unclear. The CDR3 covers 13 residues. The germline V and J ends were trimmed by 1 base and 4 bases, with 7 bases remaining between them. CDR1 is LNHDA and CDR2 is SQIVND in the germline V gene (reference sequence). CDR3 DNA: TGTGCCAGTAGTATAGGGGATTTCTATGGCTACACCTTC. Protein sequence: CASSIGDFYGYTF.

This rearrangement joins TRBV9 to TRBJ2-3; TRBD2 aligns across 7 bases. The V segment lost 0 bases and the J segment 1 base; nucleotides outside the gene matches: 8. This CDR3 has 17 residues. CDR1 and CDR2 from the germline V gene are SGDLS and YYNGEE. CDR3 in amino acids: CASSVVGGSGGTDTQYF. CDR3 nucleotide sequence: TGTGCCAGCAGCGTAGTCGGGGGGAGCGGCGGCACAGATACGCAGTATTTT.

The genes are TRBV25-1 and TRBJ2-1; a possible D gene is TRBD2 (7 bases). In germline, CDR1 is MGHDK, CDR2 SYGVNS. Trimming took 4 bases from V and 8 from J, leaving 21 bases between them. The CDR3 runs to 16 residues. The CDR3 DNA follows: TGTGCCAGCAGTGCATCATACCGCGGCGGGGGCGATGAGCAGTTCTTC. Amino acids: CASSASYRGGGDEQFF.

The chain recombines TRBV5-4 with TRBJ1-2; D possibly corresponds to TRBD1 (5 bases). The V end was cut by 4 bases, the J end by 4 bases, with 17 bases between. The germline V gene has CDR1 SGHNT and CDR2 YYREEE (reference sequence). The CDR3 covers 15 residues. This CDR3 is CASSMPGRELYGYTF. The CDR3 DNA follows: TGTGCCAGCAGCATGCCGGGCAGGGAGCTCTATGGCTACACCTTC.

The chain carries TRBV28 and TRBJ2-1; 7 bases are a match to TRBD2. Germline CDR1 MDHEN, CDR2 SYDVKM. This CDR3 comprises 14 residues. Trimming took 4 bases from V and 2 from J; bases not matched to a gene: 2. The CDR3 loop is CASSWGRAYNEQFF. The CDR3, as DNA: TGTGCCAGCAGTTGGGGGAGGGCCTACAATGAGCAGTTCTTC. Full variable domain (remainder filled in from reference TRBV28 and TRBJ2-1): DVKVTQSSRYLVKRTGEKVFLECVQDMDHENMFWYRQDPGLGLRLIYFSYDVKMKEKGDIPEGYSVSREKKERFSLILESASTNQTSMYLCASSWGRAYNEQFFGPGTRLTVL.

The V and J genes are TRBV5-1 and TRBJ1-2, with a tentative D call TRBD1 (5 bases). The length of the CDR3 is 13 residues. Between the trimmed V and J ends, which lost 1 base and 5 bases, there was a span of 9 bases. The germline gives CDR1 SGHRS, CDR2 YFSETQ. CDR3 residues: CASSLTGLYGYTF. DNA of the CDR3: TGCGCCAGCAGCTTGACGGGGCTGTATGGCTACACCTTC.

The gene calls are TRBV6-1 and TRBJ2-3; D gene ambiguous. CDR1 and CDR2 (germline): MNHNS, SASEGT. The CDR3 is 17 residues long. Trimming took 0 bases from V and 1 from J, leaving 14 bases between them. The CDR3 nucleotides read TGTGCCAGCAGTGAAGCTGAGAGGATAAAGCGCACAGATACGCAGTATTTT. This encodes CASSEAERIKRTDTQYF.

The rearrangement uses TRBV18 and TRBJ2-5, with TRBD2 matching 11 bases. Germline assignment: CDR1 KGHSH and CDR2 LQKENI. This CDR3 contains 15 residues. With 3 bases clipped from V and 3 bases from J, the junction kept 3 bases outside the gene matches. The CDR3 bases are TGTGCCAGCTCACCGGCGGGACTAGCGGAAGAGACCCAGTACTTC. It specifies CASSPAGLAEETQYF.